Listed here is a single T cell receptor beta chain. This clonotype was seen a few times. Its antigen is still unknown. No clone much larger than this one lies a single base away; base qualities are absent. The data originate from a study of neurological immune-mediated disorders (dated by TCRdb to between 2018 and 2021). Turning to the overall study: Among the approximately 35 multiple sclerosis patients, relapsing-remitting MS was present in 31 and secondary progressive MS was present in 3. The 95 to 110 TCR-beta libraries covered PBMC samples along with longitudinal samples, technical triplicates, and paired sorted CD4+ and CD8+ T-cell subsets. The cohort was made up of 68 subjects, consisting of some 14 HAM/TSP patients, some 35 multiple sclerosis patients and about 20 healthy controls. The study compared peripheral blood TCR-beta repertoires of HTLV-I-associated myelopathy (HAM/TSP) patients, multiple sclerosis patients and healthy controls using UMI-based sequencing. Beyond this particular receptor, the publication reports: The highest TCR clonal expansion was observed in HAM/TSP patients, whereas the lowest was observed in MS patients, even when compared with healthy controls. No clinical or MRI features were associated with the MS cluster, and the authors said that larger cohorts are needed. In a phylogenetic analysis, the repertoires of 18 out of 34 MS patients fell into a single cluster of related CDR3 sequences, pointing to a possible signature at the repertoire level. Across subjects, expanded clones never shared an identical CDR3 amino acid sequence, which suggests that the TCR-beta repertoires in every group were private.

To synthesize cDNA, template-switch 5'RACE was performed with a primer carrying a 10-nucleotide random unique molecular identifier so that each TCR transcript was tagged. Each sequencing run produced over 180 million TCR-beta sequences covering 15-18 subjects. The RNeasy kit was used for extraction of total RNA. The KAPA Real-time Library Amplification kit was used to amplify TCR-beta VDJ regions with primers for the TCR constant region and the 5'RACE anchor. A first PCR added sample indexes and Illumina adaptors, after which a second PCR increased the library yield. After purification with Ampure beads, the TCR product of roughly 650 bp was size-selected on a 2% E-gel SizeSelection system. Before pooling, libraries had their quality checked on a Bioanalyzer, their concentration measured with Qubit, and their quantity determined with the Kapa Library Quantification kit. An Illumina HiSeq 2500 sequenced the libraries paired-end 2 x 150 bp. To increase sequence diversity, about 25-31% phiX was spiked into each library pool. From the authors' description of their analysis: Quality-filtered reads were processed with the UMI-based MiGEC pipeline, and over 75% of raw TCR sequences were removed by the MiGEC pipeline during error correction. IMGT germline references were used for alignment of VDJ genes, and clonotypes were defined by a unique CDR3 amino acid sequence together with V-J genes. Clonal expansion, Shannon diversity and CDR3 relatedness (CalcPairwiseDistances, ClusterSamples) were evaluated with VDJtools, and phylogenetic trees were built with CLCbio workbench. Clones with at least 8 unique UMIs were defined as expanded, with this threshold being based on coefficient-of-variation modelling across technical triplicates. The public reads were reprocessed in TCRdb via fastp at Q25 and MiXCR, keeping in-frame beta chains. Entries are consolidated by CDR3 protein sequence, retaining the most common genes and DNA. The V and J calls, along with clone size, are taken from TCRdb and not from the paper's own processing. The sample includes more than 45,000 distinct CDR3 sequences, with roughly 3.2% observed a single time. The ten largest make up more than 2.5% of the sample.

For unsorted PBMC libraries, 2 million PBMCs were used after storage in RNAlater at -80 degrees C until RNA extraction. The multiple sclerosis patients were enrolled in a US clinical protocol that used magnetic resonance imaging to evaluate disease progression. Peripheral blood was subjected to Ficoll-Hypaque density gradient centrifugation to isolate PBMCs, which were then cryopreserved in liquid nitrogen. Sequencing was done on a sample of PBMCs. This sequence originates from a woman aged 25 to 39 with multiple sclerosis.

The nucleotide sequence is TGTGCCAGCAGCCAATTTGGGACTCTTACCTACGAGCAGTACTTC. The encoded protein is CASSQFGTLTYEQYF. The V and J segments used are TRBV7-6 and TRBJ2-7; TRBD2 is possibly the D segment (6 matching bases). Including cysteine and phenylalanine, the CDR3 has 15 amino acids. The kept DNA is CDR3 alone, 45 bases in frame from the first base. V sheds 5 bases and J sheds 2 bases, leaving 16 bases between their ends. The germline V gene gives CDR1 as SGHVS and CDR2 as FNYEAQ.